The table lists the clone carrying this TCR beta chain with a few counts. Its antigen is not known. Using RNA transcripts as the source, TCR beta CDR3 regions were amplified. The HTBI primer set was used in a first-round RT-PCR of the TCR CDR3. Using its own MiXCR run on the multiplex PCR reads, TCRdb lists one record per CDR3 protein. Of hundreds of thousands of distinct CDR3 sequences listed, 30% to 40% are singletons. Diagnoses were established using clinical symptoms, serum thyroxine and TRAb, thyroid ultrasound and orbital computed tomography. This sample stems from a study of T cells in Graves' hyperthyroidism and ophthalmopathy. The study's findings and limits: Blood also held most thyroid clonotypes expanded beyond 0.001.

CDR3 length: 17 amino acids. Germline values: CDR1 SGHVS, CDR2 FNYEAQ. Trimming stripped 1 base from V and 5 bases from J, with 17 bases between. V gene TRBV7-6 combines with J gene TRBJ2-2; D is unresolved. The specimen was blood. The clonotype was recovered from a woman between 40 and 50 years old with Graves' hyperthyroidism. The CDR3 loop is CASSLEGPRGRTGELFF. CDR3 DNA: TGTGCCAGCAGCTTAGAAGGGCCTCGCGGTAGGACCGGGGAGCTGTTTTTT.